These 24 T cell receptor beta chains were all obtained from the same sample, sequenced in a study of T cell repertoires in cytomegalovirus infection. TCRdb ran MiXCR on the reads and lists one entry per CDR3 protein. This sample carries about 400,000 distinct CDR3 sequences, roughly a third of them seen once, and the ten largest clones take roughly 14%. The antigens these receptors bind are not known. The sample was cultured PBMCs, taken from culture after CMV antigen stimulation. The receptor set was obtained from a human donor in good health (CMV status not recorded). Some clones in this sample may be carry-over from other donors' samples.

The rearrangement links TRBV19 to TRBJ1-4, with D uncertain. V gave up 6 bases and J gave up 10 bases, with 18 bases separating them. In germline, CDR1 is LNHDA, CDR2 SQIVND (reference sequence). This CDR3 has 14 amino acids. Written as DNA, the CDR3 is TGTGCCAGTAGCCCTCAGGAGGCGGTCGGAAAACTGTTTTTT. Its protein product is CASSPQEAVGKLFF.

The chain is built from TRBV4-3 and TRBJ1-1; perhaps TRBD1 as D (5 bases). CDR3 length equals 17 residues. Germline CDR1 is LGHNA and CDR2 is YSLEER. The V gene lost 0 bases and the J gene lost 3 bases, with 17 bases spanning the gap. The CDR3 nucleotides are TGCGCCAGCAGCCAAGACATGGGGGAACTTAGGGACACTGAAGCTTTCTTT. Amino acid sequence: CASSQDMGELRDTEAFF.

This chain links TRBV28 with TRBJ1-1; weak D call: TRBD1 (6 bases). V was shortened by 1 base and J by 0 bases, with 15 bases between the two germline ends. The CDR3 has 17 amino acids. CDR1 is MDHEN and CDR2 is SYDVKM in the germline V gene. In DNA, the CDR3 is TGTGCCAGCAGTTTATCCGACAGGAGAAACATGAACACTGAAGCTTTCTTT. Translation gives CASSLSDRRNMNTEAFF.

There are a few counts of this clonotype. The chain links TRBV4-3 to TRBJ2-2, with D perhaps matching TRBD2 (5 bases). Per germline, CDR1 LGHNA and CDR2 YSLEER. Trimming stripped 0 bases from V and 0 bases from J, with 14 bases between. This CDR3 is built from 18 residues. The CDR3: CASSQDSPAATNTGELFF. The CDR3 nucleotides are TGCGCCAGCAGCCAAGATAGCCCAGCGGCGACGAACACCGGGGAGCTGTTTTTT.

The V call is TRBV10-3, the J call TRBJ2-1; 8 nucleotides match TRBD2. This CDR3 spans 14 amino acids. Looked up from germline, CDR1 is ENHRY and CDR2 is SYGVKD. Trimming removed 11 bases from V and 8 bases from J; junction bases left unmatched: 14. DNA for the CDR3: TGTGCCGCCACTCCCCAACGGGAGGGCCATGAGCAGTTCTTC. Translated: CAATPQREGHEQFF.

This clonotype was observed many times. The chain combines TRBV7-2 with TRBJ1-2; D not resolved. V shed 2 bases and J shed 6 bases, with 16 bases lying between them. The germline CDR1 and CDR2 sequences are SGHTA and FQGNSA. The CDR3 length is 15 residues. CDR3 residues: CASSLNGRDVDGYTF. The CDR3 nucleotides read TGTGCCAGCAGCTTAAATGGGAGGGATGTTGATGGCTACACCTTC.

The CDR3 here is CASSLDRTPPYEQYV. In DNA form, the CDR3 reads TGTGCCAGCAGCTTAGACCGGACACCACCCTACGAGCAGTACGTC. V usage is TRBV7-6 and J usage is TRBJ2-7; possible D gene TRBD1, 5 bases. Trimming pared 1 base from V and 2 bases from J, leaving 12 bases between. The CDR3 runs to 15 residues. Germline CDR1 SGHVS, CDR2 FNYEAQ.

The rearrangement links TRBV14 to TRBJ2-2, with 12 bases matching TRBD2. The CDR3 sequence is 19 residues long. Germline V gives CDR1 SGHDN, CDR2 FVKESK. Trimming at V came to 0 bases and at J to 5 bases, leaving 10 bases not matched to a gene. The CDR3 DNA follows: TGTGCCAGCAGCCAAGATGAGAGACTAGCGGGAGCCGGGACCGGGGAGCTGTTTTTT. It translates to CASSQDERLAGAGTGELFF.

The sample holds many counts of this clonotype. The chain uses TRBV12-3 or TRBV12-4 and TRBJ2-7; 12 positions match TRBD2. The CDR3 loop spans 14 amino acids. The V segment lost 8 bases and the J segment 5 bases; nucleotides outside the gene matches: 7. The CDR3 sequence is CASALAGGLDEQYF. The CDR3 DNA reads as TGTGCCAGCGCTCTAGCGGGAGGGCTTGACGAGCAGTACTTC.

This clonotype was seen repeatedly, ten times or more. The CDR3 sequence is CASSLAGQGRLYTF. Here the CDR3 DNA reads TGTGCCAGCAGCTTAGCGGGACAGGGGCGCCTCTACACCTTC. This chain connects TRBV7-2 to TRBJ1-2, with 10 nucleotides matching TRBD1. The CDR3 consists of 14 residues. CDR1 is SGHTA and CDR2 is FQGNSA in the germline V gene. V lost 0 bases, J lost 10 bases, and 5 bases stayed unmatched.

This rearrangement joins TRBV7-2 to TRBJ2-7; TRBD2 agrees at 9 bases. With 3 bases clipped from V and 3 bases from J, the junction kept 3 bases outside the gene matches. This CDR3 is built from 14 residues. Germline values: CDR1 SGHTA, CDR2 FQGNSA. CDR3 residues: CASSLSSGSYEQYF. The DNA of the CDR3 is TGTGCCAGCAGCTTGAGTAGCGGGAGCTACGAGCAGTACTTC.

This clonotype showed up many times. The chain combines TRBV4-1 with TRBJ2-1, with a tentative D call TRBD2 (5 bases). The length of the CDR3 is 18 residues. Trimming removed 5 bases at V and 13 bases at J, with 33 bases between. CDR1 is MGHRA, CDR2 YSYEKL, per germline. Here the CDR3 reads CASSLHFTGLLSPWSQFF. CDR3 DNA sequence: TGCGCCAGCAGCTTACACTTTACCGGACTCCTAAGTCCCTGGTCCCAGTTCTTC.

The table lists this clonotype with a few counts. The rearrangement links TRBV6-6 to TRBJ2-3; tentative D call: TRBD2 (5 bases). The CDR3 totals 14 residues. V was pared by 6 bases and J by 2 bases, with 12 bases between. Germline CDR1 reads MNHNY; CDR2 reads SVGAGI (reference sequence). CDR3 sequence reads: CASRERDTTDTQYF. For the CDR3, the DNA is TGTGCCAGCAGAGAACGGGATACCACAGATACGCAGTATTTT.

V is TRBV19 and J is TRBJ1-3, with unresolved D. The CDR3 length is 17 residues. V shed 2 bases and J shed 0 bases, with 14 bases lying between them. Germline lookup yields CDR1 LNHDA and CDR2 SQIVND (reference sequence). CDR3 in amino acids: CASSINEHSGSGNTIYF. CDR3 nucleotide sequence: TGTGCCAGTAGTATAAACGAACACAGCGGCTCTGGAAACACCATATATTTT.

This clonotype was observed a few times. The chain joins TRBV7-2 to TRBJ1-5; D may be TRBD1 (5 bases). This CDR3 spans 15 amino acids. With 5 bases removed from V and 5 bases from J, the gap between germline ends came to 16 bases. Germline V gene data show CDR1 as SGHTA and CDR2 as FQGNSA. CDR3 in amino acids: CASSPGGRGHQPQHF. The CDR3 coding sequence is TGTGCCAGCAGCCCCGGCGGGAGGGGACATCAGCCCCAGCATTTT.

This clonotype was recorded a few times. V gene TRBV27 combines with J gene TRBJ2-2; 14 nucleotides agree with TRBD2. Germline assignment: CDR1 MNHEY and CDR2 SMNVEV (reference sequence). The trim removed 3 bases at V and 7 bases at J, leaving 7 bases unmatched. This CDR3 comprises 17 residues. The CDR3 DNA reads TGTGCCAGCAGTTTTGTGGGACTAGCGGGAGCGGGCGGGGAGCTGTTTTTT. It specifies CASSFVGLAGAGGELFF.

This clonotype appeared a few times. This sequence joins TRBV12-3 or TRBV12-4 and TRBJ2-7, with D perhaps matching TRBD1 (5 bases). The CDR3 consists of 13 residues. V lost 5 bases and J lost 2, with 10 bases in between. This CDR3 is CASSRQSPYEQYF. CDR3 nucleotide sequence: TGTGCCAGCAGTCGACAGAGCCCCTACGAGCAGTACTTC.

A note on this clonotype: Because the CDR3 is missing its conserved closing phenylalanine or tryptophan, this is likely a read error. The DNA is omitted, as the CDR3 cannot be located on it reliably, and the CDR3 follows TCRdb's listing. This chain connects TRBV6-2 or TRBV6-3 to TRBJ2-7; the table names TRBD2, a call not compared with the DNA. Germline lookup yields CDR1 MNHEY and CDR2 SVGEGT. The CDR3 is 13 residues long, counting both termini. The CDR3 loop reads CASSHPGLAGLKI.

The rearrangement links TRBV7-8 to TRBJ2-3, with a weak D call TRBD1 (6 bases). Per germline, CDR1 SGHVS and CDR2 FQNEAQ. V was trimmed by 5 bases and J by 2 bases, leaving 11 bases between them. The CDR3 covers 14 residues. The CDR3 DNA is TGTGCCAGCAGCCGAGGACAGACCACAGATACGCAGTATTTT. This encodes CASSRGQTTDTQYF.

The V gene is TRBV5-5, the J gene TRBJ2-5, with TRBD2 identical over 12 bases. CDR1 and CDR2 (germline): SGHKS, YYEKEE (reference sequence). This CDR3 has 16 residues. J lost 4 bases, V lost 2 bases, and 6 bases had no gene match. CDR3 DNA: TGTGCCAGCAGCTTAAGACTAGCGGGAGTACGAGAGACCCAGTACTTC. Amino acid sequence: CASSLRLAGVRETQYF.

This clonotype was found a few times. The chain has TRBV3-1 and TRBJ2-2, with D possibly matching TRBD2 (6 bases). The CDR3 runs to 17 residues. V was shortened by 2 bases and J by 4 bases, with 17 bases between the two germline ends. Germline CDR1 LGHDT, CDR2 YNNKEL (reference sequence). CDR3 nucleotide sequence: TGTGCCAGCAGCCAATCCCACGGAGGGTGGGCCACCGGGGAGCTGTTTTTT. Its protein product is CASSQSHGGWATGELFF.

This chain connects TRBV6-8 to TRBJ2-5; weak D call: TRBD2 (5 bases). CDR1 and CDR2 from the germline V gene are MNHGY and SAAAGT. This CDR3 spans 15 amino acids. V was pared by 5 bases and J by 2 bases, with 15 bases between. This chain's CDR3 is CASSAATPGQETQYF. The CDR3 coding sequence is TGTGCCAGCAGTGCCGCGACCCCGGGGCAAGAGACCCAGTACTTC.

The chain links TRBV19 to TRBJ2-1; D uncertain. The germline V gene has CDR1 LNHDA and CDR2 SQIVND (reference sequence). V was clipped by 1 base and J by 16 bases, with 11 bases between them. This CDR3 comprises 11 residues. The CDR3 nucleotides read TGTGCCAGTAGTATAGCGGGTCTCCGATTCTTC. This gives the protein CASSIAGLRFF.

This clonotype turned up a few times. The chain combines TRBV12-3 or TRBV12-4 with TRBJ2-5; possible D gene TRBD2, 5 bases. The CDR3 is 18 residues long. V lost 4 bases to trimming and J lost 0 bases, with 21 bases between them. The CDR3 nucleotides read TGTGCCAGCAGTTATAGAGGACGCGGACTTAAGTACCAAGAGACCCAGTACTTC. Its translation is CASSYRGRGLKYQETQYF.